The clone carrying this T cell receptor (beta chain) was detected many times. The antigen remains unidentified. The CDR3 totals 15 residues. Germline V gives CDR1 SEHNR, CDR2 FQNEAQ (reference sequence). V was pared by 5 bases and J by 4 bases, with 14 bases between. Template material for TCR beta VDJ and CDR3 profiling consisted of genomic DNA. TCRdb passed the reads through MiXCR, listing each CDR3 protein once. The table records 200,000 or so distinct CDR3 sequences, more than 55% of them present only once. This specimen belongs to a study of CD8+CD57+ T cells in acquired aplastic anemia. Patients who underwent sequencing had shown CD8+CD57+ cell expansion by flow cytometry. General observations from the study: The number of CD8+ CDR3 sequences shared by patients and controls was roughly 31.

The rearrangement links TRBV7-9 to TRBJ2-2; D remains unclear. The source of this sequence is a human donor with aplastic anemia. Sample: sorted CD4+, CD8+, or CD8+CD57+ T cells (not recorded which) from PBMCs. CDR3 residues: CASSPSRWVTGELFF. CDR3 DNA sequence: TGTGCCAGCAGCCCATCCCGGTGGGTCACCGGGGAGCTGTTTTTT.